This TCR beta chain comes out of a study of cytomegalovirus exposure and HLA in healthy donors. Study information: The 650 to 850 first-cohort repertoires and the 110 or so validation repertoires shared the same platform, a later analysis reported.

On this clone: The antigen is unknown.

The germline V gene has CDR1 MNHNY and CDR2 SVGAGI (reference sequence). Trimming left V 8 bases short and J 1 base short, with 10 bases between. This CDR3 comprises 13 residues. Data came from immunoSEQ multiplex PCR; TCRdb stores just in-frame clones and leaves some out. The data contain over 150,000 clones, about 85% of them singletons. General study results and limits: The finding came from a later analysis; first-cohort TCR clusters tended to co-occur in the roughly 110 validation repertoires. Diagnosis of cytomegalovirus status made by the classifier reportedly showed high specificity and sensitivity.

Material: PBMCs. The chain joins TRBV6-6 to TRBJ2-3; the D gene is possibly TRBD1 (6 bases). This receptor was obtained from a man aged 18 to 35 in good health and CMV-seropositive. This CDR3 is CASGQSRTDTQYF. CDR3 coding DNA: TGTGCCAGCGGACAGTCACGCACAGATACGCAGTATTTT.